Listed below are T cell receptor beta chains from one sample, sequenced in a study of cytomegalovirus exposure and HLA in healthy donors. TCRdb keeps only in-frame clones here, not all; method: immunoSEQ multiplex PCR. The sample gives around 100,000 clones, around 83% of which show up once; more than 3% is in the top ten. What was sequenced was PBMCs. The receptors shown here come from a female donor in good health and CMV-seropositive. CDR3s include the opening cysteine and the closing phenylalanine or tryptophan. D genes are given only for firm matches. Rows may omit the clone size; those that give it use once, few, many or a size class.

D | size | J | V | DNA | CDR3
TRBD1 | . | TRBJ2-5 | TRBV15 | TGTGCCACCAGCGGGGGAACAGGGGCCCAAGAGACCCAGTACTTC | CATSGGTGAQETQYF
TRBD2 | . | TRBJ2-1 | TRBV12-5 | TGTGCTAGTGGTTTGGTCTCTAGCGGGAGTAGGTATGAGCAGTTCTTC | CASGLVSSGSRYEQFF
TRBD2 | . | TRBJ2-5 | TRBV6-5 | TGTGCCAGCAGTCCGGGACTAGGAAAGACCCAGTACTTC | CASSPGLGKTQYF
TRBD1 | . | TRBJ1-1 | TRBV30 | TGTGCCTGGAGTTTAAATTTGCCCGGGACAGGGGGGAACACTGAAGCTTTCTTT | CAWSLNLPGTGGNTEAFF
TRBD1 | . | TRBJ1-1 | TRBV6-1 | TGTGCCAGCATATCGAGACAGGGGAGCACTGAAGCTTTCTTT | CASISRQGSTEAFF
TRBD2 | . | TRBJ2-1 | TRBV5-1 | TGCGCCAGCAGCTGGGGGCTAGCGGGACTCACCACAACGAATGAGCAGTTCTTC | CASSWGLAGLTTTNEQFF
TRBD2 | . | TRBJ2-5 | TRBV19 | TGTGCCAGTAGTATCCTAGCGGGGAGCCCCGGGCTAGCTGAGACCCAGTACTTC | CASSILAGSPGLAETQYF
. | . | TRBJ2-1 | TRBV6-5 | TGTGCCAGCGGTGAGGAAGTAGAAGAGCAGTTCTTC | CASGEEVEEQFF
. | . | TRBJ1-6 | TRBV27 | TGTGCCAGCAGTTTATTTCCGGGAATAGATTCACCCCTCCACTTT | CASSLFPGIDSPLHF
TRBD2 | . | TRBJ2-1 | TRBV19 | TGTGCCAGTACGGGCGGGAGGTTTCAGCCAGCCTACAATGAGCAGTTCTTC | CASTGGRFQPAYNEQFF
TRBD2 | . | TRBJ2-7 | TRBV5-1 | TGCGCCAGCAGCTTGGAAGCGGGACTTAACGAGCAGTACTTC | CASSLEAGLNEQYF
. | few | TRBJ2-7 | TRBV12-1 | TGTGCCAGCAGCTTTGTCTTTGGACAGGATACCTCCACGGCCTACGAGCAGTACTTC | CASSFVFGQDTSTAYEQYF
. | few | TRBJ1-1 | TRBV6-6 | TGTGCCAGCAGCAGACAGTCGAACACTGAAGCTTTCTTT | CASSRQSNTEAFF
TRBD1 | . | TRBJ1-5 | TRBV10-2 | TGCGCCAGCAGTGAACAGGGAGGACAGGCAATTCAGCCCCAGCATTTT | CASSEQGGQAIQPQHF
. | . | TRBJ1-1 | TRBV6-1 | TGTGCCAGCAGTGAATTCATGGGGAGGAACACTGAAGCTTTCTTT | CASSEFMGRNTEAFF
TRBD1 | . | TRBJ2-3 | TRBV9 | TGTGCCAGCACCCGACAGGGTGGTGGCACAGATACGCAGTATTTT | CASTRQGGGTDTQYF
. | once | TRBJ1-2 | TRBV29-1 | TGCAGCGTTGTCCGGGAAATTGACTATGGCTACCCCTTC | CSVVREIDYGYPF
. | . | TRBJ2-3 | TRBV5-1 | TGCGCCAGCAGCTTCCGGACCACCTCTGGCGGGAGCACAGATACGCAGTATTTT | CASSFRTTSGGSTDTQYF
. | . | TRBJ2-2 | TRBV18 | TGTGCCAGCTCACCACCGGTGGGGGGATCTGGCACCGGGGAGCTGTTTTTT | CASSPPVGGSGTGELFF
TRBD2 | . | TRBJ2-2 | TRBV5-1 | TGCGCCAGCAGCCCACTAGCGGGAGGGGACACCGGGGAGCTGTTTTTT | CASSPLAGGDTGELFF
TRBD1 | . | TRBJ1-4 | TRBV5-1 | TGCGCCAGCCGACTACAGGGGGCAATCTCAACTAATGAAAAACTGTTTTTT | CASRLQGAISTNEKLFF
TRBD1 | . | TRBJ1-3 | TRBV5-1 | TGCGCCAGCACCCGGACAGGGGCCGCTGGAAACACCATATATTTT | CASTRTGAAGNTIYF
. | . | TRBJ1-3 | TRBV11-2 | TGTGCCAGCGGCGGTGGAAACACCATATATTTT | CASGGGNTIYF
. | . | TRBJ2-1 | TRBV10-3 | TGTGCCATCAGTGAGGCGGTCAGCTCCTACAATGAGCAGTTCTTC | CAISEAVSSYNEQFF
. | . | TRBJ2-5 | TRBV11-2 | TGTGCCAGCAGCTTAGAGTTCGAGCATAACCAGTACTTC | CASSLEFEHNQYF
. | . | TRBJ1-1 | TRBV5-1 | TGCGCCAGCAGCTCATTGGGACTCACGAACACTGAAGCTTTCTTT | CASSSLGLTNTEAFF
. | few | TRBJ1-1 | TRBV13 | TGTGCCAGCAGCCCCCAGTATGAGGGAAACCCTGAAGCTTTCTTT | CASSPQYEGNPEAFF
TRBD1 | . | TRBJ1-5 | TRBV27 | TGTGCCAGCAGTTCCAGGGGGTTTTACAATCAGCCCCAGCATTTT | CASSSRGFYNQPQHF
. | . | TRBJ2-5 | TRBV27 | TGTGCCAGCAGTCCGACGGCAGGGGCAACCCAAGAGACCCAGTACTTC | CASSPTAGATQETQYF
. | . | TRBJ2-7 | TRBV7-2 | TGTGCCAGCAGCTACCGACTGGGGCAGGGCGACTACGAGCAGTACTTC | CASSYRLGQGDYEQYF
. | . | TRBJ1-2 | TRBV7-9 | TGTGCCAGCAGCTTACGACAGTATGGTGGCTACACCTTC | CASSLRQYGGYTF
. | . | TRBJ2-7 | TRBV4-1 | TGCGCCAGCAGGAACACTCATACTACGTACGAGCAGTACTTC | CASRNTHTTYEQYF
. | . | TRBJ2-3 | TRBV7-2 | TGTGCCAGCAGCCCTATTAAGGAGACAGATACGCAGTATTTT | CASSPIKETDTQYF
TRBD1 | . | TRBJ1-5 | TRBV5-5 | TGTGCCAGCAGCTTTAAGAGGACAGGGGGTTATCAGCCCCAGCATTTT | CASSFKRTGGYQPQHF
. | . | TRBJ2-1 | TRBV6-5 | TGTGCCAGCAGTAGACTCAATGAGCAGTTCTTC | CASSRLNEQFF
. | once | TRBJ1-5 | TRBV23-1 | TGCGCCAGCAGTCATCCAACTTCGGGTAGCAATCAGCCCCAGCATTTT | CASSHPTSGSNQPQHF
. | . | TRBJ1-6 | TRBV7-9 | TGTGCCAGCAGCTTGGCCAGAAATTCACCCCTCCACTTT | CASSLARNSPLHF
. | . | TRBJ2-5 | TRBV9 | TGTGCCAGCAGCGCTAACAGGCACAATCCTCAAGAGACCCAGTACTTC | CASSANRHNPQETQYF
. | . | TRBJ1-2 | TRBV15 | TGTGCCACCAGCTCCTTTTCTTACCGGGTGTTC | CATSSFSYRVF
. | . | TRBJ2-7 | TRBV14 | TGTGCCAGCAGCCAAGATACGGGAGCGTATGACGAGCAGTACTTC | CASSQDTGAYDEQYF
. | . | TRBJ1-5 | TRBV4-1 | TGCGCCAGCAGCCAAGAACGGACAGCAGCCAATCAGCCCCAGCATTTT | CASSQERTAANQPQHF
TRBD1 | once | TRBJ1-2 | TRBV6-5 | TGTGCCAGCAGTTACCTGACAGGGGGCAAGGGAGGCTACCCCTTC | CASSYLTGGKGGYPF
. | . | TRBJ2-7 | TRBV6-6 | TGTGCCAGCATCGATCGGGACGAGCAGTACTTC | CASIDRDEQYF
TRBD2 | . | TRBJ2-7 | TRBV6-1 | TGTGCCAGCAGTGAACGGTCGGGAGGAGGCGAGCAGTACTTC | CASSERSGGGEQYF
. | few | TRBJ2-5 | TRBV7-9 | TGTGCCAGCAGTCCCACGGCGCGGGAAGAGACCCAGTACTTC | CASSPTAREETQYF